This T cell receptor (beta chain) comes out of a study of blood T cell repertoires in COVID-19. The germline gives CDR1 MNHNY, CDR2 SVGAGI (reference sequence). Losses at the gene ends were 9 bases for V and 4 bases for J; bases not matched to a gene: 13. The CDR3 contains 16 residues. Method: immunoSEQ multiplex PCR; TCRdb's copy keeps in-frame clones and lacks some. The table shows some 260,000 clones, with approximately 80% occurring only once. The sample taken for sequencing was peripheral blood. The chain employs TRBV6-6 and TRBJ1-5, with 9 positions matching TRBD1. This sequence originates from an elderly man with acute or convalescent COVID-19. For the CDR3, the DNA is TGTGCCAGTTCAAGATTTGGGACAGGGAGGAATCAGCCCCAGCATTTT. Translation gives CASSRFGTGRNQPQHF.